In this sample, the clone carrying this TCR beta chain turned up a few times. Its target is unknown. This specimen belongs to a study of identical twins. The study, taken as a whole, reports: Beta clonotypes that were abundant in cord blood contained fewer insertions, a pattern absent from memory repertoires.

The germline gives CDR1 SGHTA, CDR2 FQGNSA. V lost 5 bases, J lost 7 bases, and 12 bases lay in between. The CDR3 has 12 amino acids. MiXCR, applied by TCRdb to the 5' RACE reads, yields one record per CDR3 protein. Among 400,000 to 550,000 distinct CDR3 sequences, roughly a fifth were seen once, and the ten largest hold around 0.9%. A further study also used this sample, focusing on T cells expressing NK-cell markers. From that paper: Whether expanded NKG2C+ T cell clones were HCMV-specific remained unclear.

The TCR sequence derives from a woman between 18 and 30 years old in good health. The specimen sequenced was CD4+ T cells sorted from blood. This chain links TRBV7-2 with TRBJ2-7, with D unresolved. CDR3 amino acids: CASSLALREQYF. The CDR3 bases are TGTGCCAGCAGCCTTGCTCTGAGGGAGCAGTACTTC.